This TCR beta chain is drawn from a study of T cells expressing NK-cell markers. Study-wide background: Seven of the eight sequenced donors were HCMV-seropositive; one was seronegative.

Concerning this clonotype itself: Its cognate antigen is unknown.

The authors made TCR beta cDNA libraries by 5'RACE template switching. This switching added a universal primer site and UMIs. TCRdb re-called the 5' RACE reads; one entry per CDR3 protein, DNA not given. The sample yields a few hundred thousand distinct CDR3 sequences, of which the top ten take up 0.39%. Study findings and constraints: Dominant NKG2C+ clonotypes in a handful of donors made up about 1.0-7.0% of CD8+ T cells. No clear determination of HCMV specificity was made for expanded NKG2C+ T cell clones.

Per germline, CDR1 LGHNA and CDR2 YSLEER. The CDR3 runs to 15 residues. What was sequenced was blood T cells: a sorted CD56 or NKG2C T cell subset, CD4+ or CD8+ T cells, or bulk PBMC T cells (not recorded which). The rearrangement uses TRBV4-3 and TRBJ2-1; TCRdb's assignment of TRBD1 cannot be checked, as there is no DNA. This TCR came from a man between 18 and 29 years old in good health. CDR3 sequence: CASSQGIAPSDEQFF.